This T cell receptor beta chain is drawn from a study of cytomegalovirus exposure and HLA in healthy donors. Amplification used 60 Vbeta primers and 13 Jbeta primers. Sequencing was performed with immunoSEQ multiplex PCR; in TCRdb, only in-frame clones are kept and a portion is missing. Of under 250,000 clones listed, less than 80% are singletons. The CDR3 spans 14 residues. Germline CDR1 is MGHRA and CDR2 is YSYEKL. V lost 5 bases to trimming and J lost 3 bases; unmatched junction nucleotides: 4. The sequence derives from a woman aged 25 to 39 in good health and CMV-seropositive. Sequencing was carried out using PBMCs. V gene TRBV4-1 combines with J gene TRBJ2-5; 9 bases are a match to TRBD2. CDR3 amino acids: CASSERTSEETQYF. Here the CDR3 DNA reads TGCGCCAGCAGCGAACGGACTAGCGAAGAGACCCAGTACTTC.